These 12 T cell receptor beta chains came from one sample sequenced in a study of T cell responses to AZD1222 COVID-19 vaccine. TCRdb's table, derived via immunoSEQ multiplex PCR, lists solely in-frame clones and lacks some. This sample carries tens of thousands of clones, roughly 80% of them seen once, and the ten largest clones take 27%. Sequenced material: peripheral blood, taken 28 days after the second dose of the MenACWY control vaccine. Every receptor here comes from an adult who received the MenACWY meningococcal vaccine as a control.

The chain joins TRBV3-1 (or the pseudogene TRBV3-2) to TRBJ2-2; D is unclear. This CDR3 is built from 14 residues. Germline V gene lookup returns CDR1 LGHDT and CDR2 YNNKEL (reference sequence). V lost 1 base, J lost 4 bases, and 7 bases lay in between. The CDR3 bases are TGTGCCAGCAGCCAAGGAACGACCACCGGGGAGCTGTTTTTT. Its translation is CASSQGTTTGELFF.

The V and J genes are TRBV7-9 and TRBJ2-7, with a weak D call TRBD2 (6 bases). Germline V CDR1 and CDR2: SEHNR, FQNEAQ (reference sequence). The CDR3 spans 13 residues. The ends were cut back, 2 bases at V and 6 bases at J, with 11 bases in the middle. The CDR3 DNA reads as TGTGCCAGCAGCTTACGTGAGGGAGGCGAGCAGTACTTC. As protein: CASSLREGGEQYF.

CDR3 sequence reads: CASSQELGQGATGELFF. In DNA, the CDR3 is TGTGCCAGCAGCCAAGAACTTGGGCAGGGCGCAACCGGGGAGCTGTTTTTT. The chain has TRBV14 and TRBJ2-2; D may be TRBD1 (5 bases). This CDR3 spans 17 amino acids. With 0 bases removed from V and 5 bases from J, the gap between germline ends came to 16 bases. The germline V gene encodes CDR1 SGHDN and CDR2 FVKESK.

The rearrangement joins TRBV4-2 to TRBJ2-1; 8 bases align to TRBD2. The germline V gene encodes CDR1 LGHNA and CDR2 YNFKEQ. The CDR3 extends over 17 amino acids. With 3 bases clipped from V and 9 bases from J, the junction kept 16 bases outside the gene matches. The CDR3 DNA reads as TGTGCCAGCAGCCATCCCCGGGCGGGGGGAGGCCCTATTGAGCAGTTCTTC. It encodes CASSHPRAGGGPIEQFF.

The chain carries TRBV5-1 and TRBJ2-7, with TRBD2 matching 12 bases. CDR1 SGHRS and CDR2 YFSETQ come from the germline V gene. The CDR3 is 17 residues long. Trimming at V came to 4 bases and at J to 2 bases, leaving 10 bases not matched to a gene. Written as DNA, the CDR3 is TGCGCCAGCAGCCCTGGACTAGCGGGGTCCACTACCTACGAGCAGTACTTC. Translated: CASSPGLAGSTTYEQYF.

CDR3 residues: CASSSWGTDTQYF. The DNA of the CDR3 is TGTGCCAGCAGTTCGTGGGGCACAGATACGCAGTATTTT. This sequence joins TRBV27 and TRBJ2-3; D gene ambiguous. V gave up 4 bases and J gave up 1 base, with 6 bases separating them. This CDR3 spans 13 amino acids. CDR1 and CDR2 (germline): MNHEY, SMNVEV (reference sequence).

CDR3 in DNA: TGTGCCAGCAGCTTGACCGGGGGGCCCCAGCATTTT. Protein sequence: CASSLTGGPQHF. This chain connects TRBV5-6 to TRBJ1-5; perhaps TRBD1 as D (5 bases). CDR3 length: 12 residues. With 1 base removed from V and 9 bases from J, the gap between germline ends came to 8 bases. Germline V lookup: CDR1 SGHDT, CDR2 YYEEEE.

This chain links TRBV27 with TRBJ2-2, with D tentatively TRBD2 (6 bases). The V gene lost 7 bases and the J gene lost 2 bases, with 17 bases spanning the gap. Germline CDR1 and CDR2: MNHEY and SMNVEV (reference sequence). This CDR3 has 16 amino acids. CDR3 in DNA: TGTGCCAGCACTTTGATGGGGGGATCAAACACCGGGGAGCTGTTTTTT. This gives the protein CASTLMGGSNTGELFF.

Remarks on this clone: A clone one base away is much larger, so this may be a read error. CDR3 in DNA: TGTGCCAGCAGCTACAGGGGAAATCAGCCCCAGCATTTT. Translating gives CASSYRGNQPQHF. V and J are TRBV7-8 and TRBJ1-5; TRBD1 aligns across 7 bases. Per the germline V gene, CDR1 is SGHVS and CDR2 is FQNEAQ. CDR3 length equals 13 residues. V gave up 4 bases and J gave up 4 bases; unmatched junction bases: 1.

V is TRBV29-1 and J is TRBJ2-3, with D hard to call. The CDR3 has 14 residues. Germline V gene data show CDR1 as SQVTM and CDR2 as ANQGSEA. With 4 bases removed from V and 1 base from J, the gap between germline ends came to 12 bases. CDR3 in DNA: TGCAGCGTTGCTGGACGGGTAGGCACAGATACGCAGTATTTT. This gives the protein CSVAGRVGTDTQYF.

V and J are TRBV7-8 and TRBJ2-1; 12 bases line up with TRBD1. The V gene end was trimmed by 5 bases and the J gene end by 0 bases; junction bases not matched to a gene: 2. Germline CDR1 and CDR2: SGHVS and FQNEAQ. The CDR3 runs 16 residues. CDR3 residues: CASSPGQGASYNEQFF. CDR3 bases: TGTGCCAGCAGCCCGGGACAGGGGGCCTCCTACAATGAGCAGTTCTTC.

This clone appeared a few times. This chain joins TRBV11-2 and TRBJ2-7; no definite D call. This CDR3 spans 14 amino acids. Trimming pared 5 bases from V and 3 bases from J, leaving 14 bases between. Germline V gives CDR1 SGHAT, CDR2 FQNNGV. Here the CDR3 DNA reads TGTGCCAGCAGCCTCCACCCAGTCGGCTACGAGCAGTACTTC. It translates to CASSLHPVGYEQYF.